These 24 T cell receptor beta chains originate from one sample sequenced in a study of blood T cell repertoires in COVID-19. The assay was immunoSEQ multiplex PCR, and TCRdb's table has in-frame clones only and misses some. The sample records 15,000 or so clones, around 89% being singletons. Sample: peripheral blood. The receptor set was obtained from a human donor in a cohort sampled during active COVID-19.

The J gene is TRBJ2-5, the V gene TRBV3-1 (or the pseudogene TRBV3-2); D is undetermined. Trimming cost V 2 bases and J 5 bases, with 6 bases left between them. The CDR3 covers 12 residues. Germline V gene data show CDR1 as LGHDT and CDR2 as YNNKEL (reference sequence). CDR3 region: CASSQTPETQYF. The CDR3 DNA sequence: TGTGCCAGCAGCCAAACTCCGGAGACCCAGTACTTC.

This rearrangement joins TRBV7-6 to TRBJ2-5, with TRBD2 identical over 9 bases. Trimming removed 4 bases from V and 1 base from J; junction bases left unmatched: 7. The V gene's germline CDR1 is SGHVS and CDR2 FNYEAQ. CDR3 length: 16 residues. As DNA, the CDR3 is TGTGCCAGCAGCTGGAGATTAGCGGGAGCCCAAGAGACCCAGTACTTC. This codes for CASSWRLAGAQETQYF.

The DNA of the CDR3 is TGTGCCAGCTCACTCAAAGCGGGAGGGAACACAGATACGCAGTATTTT. Translating gives CASSLKAGGNTDTQYF. The J gene is TRBJ2-3, the V gene TRBV18; 10 bases line up with TRBD2. Per the germline V gene, CDR1 is KGHSH and CDR2 is LQKENI. The CDR3 sequence is 16 residues long. The V and J ends lost 4 bases and 2 bases, in that order; junction bases with no gene match: 6.

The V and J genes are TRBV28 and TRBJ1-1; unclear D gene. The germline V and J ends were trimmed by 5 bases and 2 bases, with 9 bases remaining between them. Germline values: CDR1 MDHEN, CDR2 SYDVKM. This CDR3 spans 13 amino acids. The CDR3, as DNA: TGTGCCAGCAGTAGCAGGTTTAACACTGAAGCTTTCTTT. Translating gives CASSSRFNTEAFF. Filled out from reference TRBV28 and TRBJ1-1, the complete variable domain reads DVKVTQSSRYLVKRTGEKVFLECVQDMDHENMFWYRQDPGLGLRLIYFSYDVKMKEKGDIPEGYSVSREKKERFSLILESASTNQTSMYLCASSSRFNTEAFFGQGTRLTVV.

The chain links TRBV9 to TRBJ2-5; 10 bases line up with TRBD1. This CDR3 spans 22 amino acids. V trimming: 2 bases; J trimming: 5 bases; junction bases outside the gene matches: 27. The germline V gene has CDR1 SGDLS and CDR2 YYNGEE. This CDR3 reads CASSVRPTGTGATELQDETQYF. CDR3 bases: TGTGCCAGCAGCGTTCGGCCGACCGGGACAGGGGCCACCGAGCTCCAAGATGAGACCCAGTACTTC.

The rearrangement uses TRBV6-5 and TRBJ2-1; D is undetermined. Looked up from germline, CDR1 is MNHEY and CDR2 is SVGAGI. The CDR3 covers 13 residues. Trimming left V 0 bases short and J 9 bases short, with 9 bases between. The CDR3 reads CASSYSDWSEQFF. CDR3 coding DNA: TGTGCCAGCAGTTACTCCGACTGGTCTGAGCAGTTCTTC.

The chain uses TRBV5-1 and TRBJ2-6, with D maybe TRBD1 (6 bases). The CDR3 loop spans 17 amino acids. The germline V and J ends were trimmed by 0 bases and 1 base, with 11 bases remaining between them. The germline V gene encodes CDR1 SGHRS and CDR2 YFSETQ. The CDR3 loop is CASSLATQGSGANVLTF. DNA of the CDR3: TGCGCCAGCAGCTTGGCCACACAGGGTTCTGGGGCCAACGTCCTGACTTTC.

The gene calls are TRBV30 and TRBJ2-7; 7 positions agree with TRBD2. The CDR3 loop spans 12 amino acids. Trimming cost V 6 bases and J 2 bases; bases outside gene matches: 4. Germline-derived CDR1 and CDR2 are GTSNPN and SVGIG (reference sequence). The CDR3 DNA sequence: TGTGCCTGTGGGGGGGTGACCTACGAGCAGTACTTC. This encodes CACGGVTYEQYF.

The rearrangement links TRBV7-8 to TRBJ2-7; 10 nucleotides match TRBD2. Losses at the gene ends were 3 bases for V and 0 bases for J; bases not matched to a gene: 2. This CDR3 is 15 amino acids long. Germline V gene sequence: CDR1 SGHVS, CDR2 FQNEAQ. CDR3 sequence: CASSLSSGSSYEQYF. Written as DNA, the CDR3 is TGTGCCAGCAGCTTGTCTAGCGGGAGCTCCTACGAGCAGTACTTC. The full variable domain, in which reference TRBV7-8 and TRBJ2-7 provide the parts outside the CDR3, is GAGVSQSPRYKVAKRGQDVALRCDPISGHVSLFWYQQALGQGPEFLTYFQNEAQLDKSGLPSDRFFAERPEGSVSTLKIQRTQQEDSAVYLCASSLSSGSSYEQYFGPGTRLTVT.

The CDR3 sequence is CASIGTSSLDTQYF. The CDR3 region has the DNA TGTGCCTCGATCGGGACTAGCTCATTGGATACGCAGTATTTT. This chain joins TRBV30 and TRBJ2-3, with TRBD2 matching over 9 bases. The CDR3 runs to 14 residues. Germline trimming cut 7 bases from V and 6 bases from J; bases unmatched to any gene: 11. Germline V CDR1 and CDR2: GTSNPN, SVGIG (reference sequence).

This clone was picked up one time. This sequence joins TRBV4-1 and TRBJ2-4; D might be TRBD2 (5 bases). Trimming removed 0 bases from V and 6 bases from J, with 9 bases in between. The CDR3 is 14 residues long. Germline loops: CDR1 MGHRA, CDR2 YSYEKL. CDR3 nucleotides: TGCGCCAGCAGCCAAGAAAGAGAGGGAAACATTCAGTACTTC. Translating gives CASSQEREGNIQYF.

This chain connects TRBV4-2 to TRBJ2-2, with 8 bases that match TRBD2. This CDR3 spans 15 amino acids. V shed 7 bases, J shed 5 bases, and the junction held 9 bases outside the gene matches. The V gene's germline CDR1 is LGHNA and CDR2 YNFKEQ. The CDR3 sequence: CASNFKERETGELFF. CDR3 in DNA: TGTGCCAGCAATTTCAAGGAGCGGGAGACCGGGGAGCTGTTTTTT.

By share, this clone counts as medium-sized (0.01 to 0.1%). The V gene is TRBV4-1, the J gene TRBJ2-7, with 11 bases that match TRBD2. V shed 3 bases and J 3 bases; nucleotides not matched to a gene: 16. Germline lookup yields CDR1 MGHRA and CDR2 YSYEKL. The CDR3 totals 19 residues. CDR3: CASSQALAGGSGVHYEQYF. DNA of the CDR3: TGCGCCAGCAGCCAGGCTCTAGCGGGAGGTAGCGGGGTTCACTACGAGCAGTACTTC.

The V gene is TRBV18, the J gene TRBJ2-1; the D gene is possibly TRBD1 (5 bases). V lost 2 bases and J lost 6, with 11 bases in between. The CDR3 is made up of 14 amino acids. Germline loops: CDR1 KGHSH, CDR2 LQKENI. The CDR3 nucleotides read TGTGCCAGCTCACCAAGGGAAGGGGTCAATGAGCAGTTCTTC. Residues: CASSPREGVNEQFF.

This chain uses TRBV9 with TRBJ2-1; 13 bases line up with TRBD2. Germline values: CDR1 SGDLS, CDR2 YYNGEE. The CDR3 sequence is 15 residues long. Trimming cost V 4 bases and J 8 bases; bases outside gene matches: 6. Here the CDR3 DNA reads TGTGCCAGCAGCCGAACTAGCGGGAGGGCCTATGAGCAGTTCTTC. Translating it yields CASSRTSGRAYEQFF.

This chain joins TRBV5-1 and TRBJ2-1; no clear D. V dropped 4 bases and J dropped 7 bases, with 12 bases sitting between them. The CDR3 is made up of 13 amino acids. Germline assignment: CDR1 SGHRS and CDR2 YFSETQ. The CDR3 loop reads CASSAASGNEQFF. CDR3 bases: TGCGCCAGCAGCGCGGCTAGTGGAAATGAGCAGTTCTTC. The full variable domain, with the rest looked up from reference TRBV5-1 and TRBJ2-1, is KAGVTQTPRYLIKTRGQQVTLSCSPISGHRSVSWYQQTPGQGLQFLFEYFSETQRNKGNFPGRFSGRQFSNSRSEMNVSTLELGDSALYLCASSAASGNEQFFGPGTRLTVL.

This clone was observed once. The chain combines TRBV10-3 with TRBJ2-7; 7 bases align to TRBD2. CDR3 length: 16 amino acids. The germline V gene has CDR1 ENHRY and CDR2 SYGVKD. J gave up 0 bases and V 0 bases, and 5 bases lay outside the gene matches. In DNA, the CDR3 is TGTGCCATCAGTGAGTCTTTAGCGGGTAGCTCCTACGAGCAGTACTTC. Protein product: CAISESLAGSSYEQYF.

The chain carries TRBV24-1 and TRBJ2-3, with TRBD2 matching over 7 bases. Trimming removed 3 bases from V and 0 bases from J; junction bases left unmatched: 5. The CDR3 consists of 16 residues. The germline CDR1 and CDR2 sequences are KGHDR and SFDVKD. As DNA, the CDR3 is TGTGCCACCAGTGATGTGGGAGGGGCTAGCACAGATACGCAGTATTTT. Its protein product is CATSDVGGASTDTQYF.

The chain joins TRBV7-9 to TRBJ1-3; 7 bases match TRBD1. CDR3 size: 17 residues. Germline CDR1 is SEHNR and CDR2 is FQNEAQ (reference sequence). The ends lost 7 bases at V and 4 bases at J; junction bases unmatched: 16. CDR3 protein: CASTWLGGGKVGNTIYF. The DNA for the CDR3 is TGTGCCAGCACCTGGTTAGGGGGCGGAAAGGTGGGAAACACCATATATTTT. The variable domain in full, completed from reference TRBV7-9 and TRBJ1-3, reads DTGVSQNPRHKITKRGQNVTFRCDPISEHNRLYWYRQTLGQGPEFLTYFQNEAQLEKSRLLSDRFSAERPKGSFSTLEIQRTEQGDSAMYLCASTWLGGGKVGNTIYFGEGSWLTVV.

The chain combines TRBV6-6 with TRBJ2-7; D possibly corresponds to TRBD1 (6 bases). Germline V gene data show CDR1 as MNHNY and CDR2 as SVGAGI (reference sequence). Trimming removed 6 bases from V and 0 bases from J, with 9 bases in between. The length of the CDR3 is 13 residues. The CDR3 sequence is CASRWDNSYEQYF. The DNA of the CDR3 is TGTGCCAGCAGATGGGACAACTCCTACGAGCAGTACTTC.

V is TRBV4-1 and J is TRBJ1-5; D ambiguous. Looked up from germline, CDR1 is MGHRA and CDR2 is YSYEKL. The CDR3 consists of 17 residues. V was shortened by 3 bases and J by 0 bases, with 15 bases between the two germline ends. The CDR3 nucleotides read TGCGCCAGCAGCCATTGGCCCTCCACAGTTAGCAATCAGCCCCAGCATTTT. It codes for CASSHWPSTVSNQPQHF.

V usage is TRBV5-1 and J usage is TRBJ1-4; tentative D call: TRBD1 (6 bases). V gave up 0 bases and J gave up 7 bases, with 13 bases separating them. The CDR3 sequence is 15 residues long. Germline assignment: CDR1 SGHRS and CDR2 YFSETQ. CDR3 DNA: TGCGCCAGCAGCTTGGTTCCAGGGGCGGGTGAAAAACTGTTTTTT. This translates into CASSLVPGAGEKLFF.

The CDR3 nucleotides are TGTGCCAGTAGTAGACAAACAACAGGGGGCGCGCTGGGCTACACCTTC. Encoded protein: CASSRQTTGGALGYTF. The gene calls are TRBV19 and TRBJ1-2, with 9 positions matching TRBD1. CDR1 and CDR2 from the germline V gene are LNHDA and SQIVND (reference sequence). Germline trimming cut 4 bases from V and 8 bases from J; bases unmatched to any gene: 14. CDR3 length equals 16 residues.

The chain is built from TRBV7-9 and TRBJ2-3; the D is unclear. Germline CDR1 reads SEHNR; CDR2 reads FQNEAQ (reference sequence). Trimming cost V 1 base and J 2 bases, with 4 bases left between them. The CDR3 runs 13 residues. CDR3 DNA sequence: TGTGCCAGCAGCTTAGGCGACACAGATACGCAGTATTTT. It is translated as CASSLGDTDTQYF.